This TCR beta chain was recovered during a study of follicular helper T cells after annual influenza vaccination. General study points: Yearly vaccinations repeatedly recalled conserved clonotypes in ICOS+CD38+ cTfh.

Time point meaning: 2013-2014 season, 7 days after vaccination. Per time point, roughly 35-100 mL of blood was sampled. A remark on this clone: Its matching antigen is unknown.

Produced via immunoSEQ multiplex PCR; TCRdb's table is partial and in-frame only. Here the sample spans over 7,500 clones, roughly 84% being singletons. Germline assignment: CDR1 WNHNN and CDR2 SYGVQD (reference sequence). This CDR3 region has 16 residues. V dropped 4 bases and J dropped 0 bases, with 13 bases sitting between them. Sequences were derived from CXCR5- memory CD4+ T cells sorted from blood, sampled 7 days after influenza vaccination. This chain links TRBV10-1 with TRBJ1-3; no definite D call. The receptor was derived from an adult who received the influenza vaccine. The CDR3 DNA sequence: TGCGCCAGCAGTGCCCAATGGCCCTCCTCTGGAAACACCATATATTTT. As protein: CASSAQWPSSGNTIYF.